Reported below is one TCR beta chain. Its antigen is not yet known. No qualities accompany the bases; no much larger clone lies one base away. CDR1 and CDR2 are drawn from the germline V gene: SQVTM, ANQGSEA. After removal of 7 bases from V and 0 bases from J, the junction retains 5 bases not matched to a gene. The CDR3, from cysteine to phenylalanine, totals 13 residues. Just the 39-base CDR3 DNA is kept, in frame starting at base 1. The data derive from a study of blood T cell repertoires in COVID-19 (dated by TCRdb to the early 2020s). Study-level background: Samples from collaborators originated in the United States, Italy and Spain and spanned both the acute and convalescent phases of COVID-19. The prospective study material was composed of cDNA or gDNA derived from T cells, B-cell-depleted T cells, or PBMCs. Deeply sampled blood TCRbeta repertoires from subjects exposed to, actively infected with, or recovered from COVID-19 were included in the dataset. A freely available public database, intended as a resource for researchers studying the immune response to SARS-CoV-2, is where the repertoires were released. Samples were obtained from the ongoing ImmuneRACE study (first 160 participants) and from over 1,000 subjects provided by 6 global collaborators. The sample metadata nearly always contained a de-identified subject ID, COVID-19 status, age in years and sex. HLA class I and class II types, where available, came from metadata supplied by the sample provider rather than from assay-based typing.

TCRbeta CDR3 regions were amplified from genomic DNA using the immunoSEQ Assay, a bias-controlled multiplex PCR. Concerning the study's data processing: The number of nucleated cells in each sample was estimated from the amplification of reference gene primers within the assay. To quantify the absolute abundance of each unique TCRbeta CDR3 rearrangement, sequence reads were collapsed and filtered. Productive Simpson clonality was computed per sample as the square root of Simpson's diversity index over productive rearrangements. Entries here come from immuneACCESS through TCRdb and include only in-frame sequences with V and J called. Some clones fail to appear in such tables; in the studies checked, an unresolved V gene covers under half of the shortfall, and the cause of the remainder is unknown. That table is the source of V, J and clone size, and D and trimming were worked out from the DNA. The sample contains some 47,000 clones, around nine tenths of them found a single time. 5% to 5.5% of the sample lies in the top ten.

Results and caveats for the whole study, not just this receptor: Clinical and demographic metadata were provided uncurated, with the amount varying by source and participant.

The collaborating institutions used their own protocols to collect whole blood in K2EDTA tubes. Collaborator samples were shipped for TCRbeta analysis as frozen whole blood, isolated PBMCs, or DNA extracted from either sample type. Recombination joined TRBV29-1 with TRBJ1-1; 7 of the junction bases match TRBD1. The sequence was obtained from a man in his sixties or seventies with acute or convalescent COVID-19. The specimen was peripheral blood. The CDR3 protein is CSAMGQMNTEAFF. The DNA reads TGCAGCGCGATGGGACAGATGAACACTGAAGCTTTCTTT.